This T cell receptor beta chain emerged from a study of PD-L1 blockade in urothelial cancer. Study information: Blood analysis took place 3 weeks (second dose) and 6 weeks after treatment start.

The table came from immunoSEQ multiplex PCR; TCRdb's copy has only in-frame clones and leaves some out. The sample comprises 45,000 to 60,000 clones, around 89% of which are singletons, and 2% to 3% rests with the top ten. As to time point: peripheral blood 6 weeks after treatment start. Germline V gene lookup returns CDR1 SGHNT and CDR2 YYREEE (reference sequence). V dropped 4 bases and J dropped 1; count of bases not matched to a gene: 7. The CDR3 is 16 amino acids. The chain has TRBV5-4 and TRBJ2-3, with 9 bases fitting TRBD1. Material: PBMCs, obtained around atezolizumab (anti-PD-L1) treatment. The sequence was obtained from a man aged 60-69 years with urothelial cancer. The CDR3 region is CASSQMDRGGTDTQYF. The DNA for the CDR3 is TGTGCCAGCAGCCAGATGGACAGGGGAGGCACAGATACGCAGTATTTT. The variable domain in full, with the rest retrieved from reference TRBV5-4 and TRBJ2-3, is ETGVTQSPTHLIKTRGQQVTLRCSSQSGHNTVSWYQQALGQGPQFIFQYYREEENGRGNFPPRFSGLQFPNYSSELNVNALELDDSALYLCASSQMDRGGTDTQYFGPGTRLTVL.